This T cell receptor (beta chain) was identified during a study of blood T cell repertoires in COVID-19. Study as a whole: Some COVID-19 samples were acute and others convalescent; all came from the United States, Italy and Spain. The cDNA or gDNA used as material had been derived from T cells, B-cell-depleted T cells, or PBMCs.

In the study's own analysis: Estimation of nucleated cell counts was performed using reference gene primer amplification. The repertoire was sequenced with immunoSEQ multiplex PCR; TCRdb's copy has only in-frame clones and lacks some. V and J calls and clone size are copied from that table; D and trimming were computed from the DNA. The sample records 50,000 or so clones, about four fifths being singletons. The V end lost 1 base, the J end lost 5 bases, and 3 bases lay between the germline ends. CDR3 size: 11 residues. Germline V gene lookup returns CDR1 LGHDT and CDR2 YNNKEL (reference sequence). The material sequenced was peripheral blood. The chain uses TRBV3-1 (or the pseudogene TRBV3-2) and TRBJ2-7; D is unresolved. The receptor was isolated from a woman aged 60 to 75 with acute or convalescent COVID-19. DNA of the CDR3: TGTGCCAGCAGCCAAGTTAACGAGCAGTACTTC. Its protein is CASSQVNEQYF.